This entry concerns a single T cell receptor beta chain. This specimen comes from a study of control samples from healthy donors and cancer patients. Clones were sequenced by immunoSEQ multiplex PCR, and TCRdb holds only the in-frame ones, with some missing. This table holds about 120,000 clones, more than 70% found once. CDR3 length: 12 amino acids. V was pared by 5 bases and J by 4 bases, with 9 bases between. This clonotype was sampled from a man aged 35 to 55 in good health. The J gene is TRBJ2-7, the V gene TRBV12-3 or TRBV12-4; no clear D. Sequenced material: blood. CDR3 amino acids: CASSIQEYEQYF. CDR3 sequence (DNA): TGTGCCAGCAGTATCCAGGAATACGAGCAGTACTTC.